This TCR beta chain is from a study of blood T cell repertoires in COVID-19. Participants were aged roughly 18 to 100 years from 20 to 30 US areas. Per the original methods: The authors estimated nucleated cell counts from reference gene primer amplification. TCRdb keeps only in-frame clones here, not all; method: immunoSEQ multiplex PCR. V and J calls and clone size follow that table, whereas D and trimming were derived from the DNA. The sample has hundreds of thousands of clones, 83% seen once. Germline-derived CDR1 and CDR2 are LGHDT and YNNKEL (reference sequence). Between the trimmed V and J ends, which lost 3 bases and 0 bases, there was a span of 5 bases. CDR3 size: 13 residues.

The chain is built from TRBV3-1 (or the pseudogene TRBV3-2) and TRBJ2-5; D remains unclear. The receptor's source is a woman aged 40-49 years who had been exposed to COVID-19. The sequencing input was PBMCs or T cells enriched from blood (not recorded which). This CDR3 reads CASSQGHQETQYF. CDR3 bases: TGTGCCAGCAGCCAGGGCCACCAAGAGACCCAGTACTTC.